These 15 T cell receptor beta chains share one sample of origin, sequenced in a study of cytomegalovirus exposure and HLA in healthy donors. 60 Vbeta and 13 Jbeta primers were used in PCR. Method: immunoSEQ multiplex PCR; TCRdb's copy keeps in-frame clones and lacks some. The sample lists some 190,000 clones; 75% to 90% were seen once. The sample was PBMCs. These receptors were obtained from a girl aged 10-17 years in good health and CMV-seropositive.

The chain has TRBV7-6 and TRBJ1-4; D remains unclear. CDR3 length equals 16 residues. Trimming pared 1 base from V and 7 bases from J, leaving 16 bases between. The germline V gene has CDR1 SGHVS and CDR2 FNYEAQ. In DNA, the CDR3 is TGTGCCAGCAGCTTAGAAGAGGCGCTAAGTAGTGAAAAACTGTTTTTT. Encoded protein: CASSLEEALSSEKLFF.

This chain connects TRBV5-5 to TRBJ2-3, with D maybe TRBD2 (7 bases). From germline, CDR1 is SGHKS and CDR2 YYEKEE (reference sequence). The CDR3 runs 15 residues. V was shortened by 4 bases and J by 2 bases, with 14 bases between the two germline ends. DNA for the CDR3: TGTGCCAGCAGCATATCAGGGGACTACACAGATACGCAGTATTTT. Residues: CASSISGDYTDTQYF.

The V and J genes are TRBV10-3 and TRBJ2-7; 10 bases map to TRBD1. The V gene's germline CDR1 is ENHRY and CDR2 SYGVKD. V lost 7 bases and J lost 6; bases outside the gene matches: 6. This CDR3 comprises 13 residues. The CDR3 bases are TGTGCCATCACCGGACAGGGGGTGGGCGAGCAGTACTTC. Translation: CAITGQGVGEQYF.

This clone has a handful of counts. The chain uses TRBV28 and TRBJ2-3; 11 bases map to TRBD2. Germline assignment: CDR1 MDHEN and CDR2 SYDVKM. Trimming cost V 5 bases and J 0 bases; bases outside gene matches: 10. There are 18 residues in the CDR3. CDR3 DNA: TGTGCCAGCAGTCCCTGGAATAGCGGGAGGGAAAGCACAGATACGCAGTATTTT. It encodes CASSPWNSGRESTDTQYF. The variable domain in full, with the rest retrieved from reference TRBV28 and TRBJ2-3, is DVKVTQSSRYLVKRTGEKVFLECVQDMDHENMFWYRQDPGLGLRLIYFSYDVKMKEKGDIPEGYSVSREKKERFSLILESASTNQTSMYLCASSPWNSGRESTDTQYFGPGTRLTVL.

This clone was observed a few times. V is TRBV5-8 and J is TRBJ1-5, with D tentatively TRBD1 (5 bases). CDR3 size: 13 residues. The germline V gene has CDR1 SGHTS and CDR2 YDEGEE. V lost 3 bases to trimming and J lost 9 bases, with 13 bases between them. This CDR3 reads CASSWDREGPQHF. As DNA, the CDR3 is TGTGCCAGCAGCTGGGACCGGGAGGGGCCCCAGCATTTT.

The gene calls are TRBV27 and TRBJ2-1; 7 bases line up with TRBD2. CDR1 is MNHEY, CDR2 SMNVEV, per germline (reference sequence). Trimming at V came to 2 bases and at J to 7 bases, leaving 8 bases not matched to a gene. The length of the CDR3 is 15 residues. The CDR3 DNA reads TGTGCCAGCAGTTTAATGCGGGAGAGGGGTAATGAGCAGTTCTTC. Translation gives CASSLMRERGNEQFF.

The chain couples TRBV6-5 to TRBJ2-3; 8 positions match TRBD1. The trim removed 2 bases at V and 3 bases at J, leaving 1 base unmatched. The CDR3 has 14 amino acids. CDR1 MNHEY and CDR2 SVGAGI come from the germline V gene. CDR3 protein: CASSYDRGTDTQYF. CDR3 nucleotide sequence: TGTGCCAGCAGTTACGACAGGGGAACAGATACGCAGTATTTT.

This clone was detected a few times. The rearrangement uses TRBV6-1 and TRBJ1-1; D may be TRBD1 (6 bases). Looked up from germline, CDR1 is MNHNS and CDR2 is SASEGT. This CDR3 has 15 amino acids. V lost 3 bases and J 2 bases, leaving 13 bases between the germline ends. CDR3 coding DNA: TGTGCCAGCAGTGACTACAGGGTTAGTAACACTGAAGCTTTCTTT. Translating gives CASSDYRVSNTEAFF.

The rearrangement joins TRBV5-1 to TRBJ2-1, with a tentative D call TRBD1 (6 bases). Germline CDR1 SGHRS, CDR2 YFSETQ. Trimming shortened V by 4 bases and J by 4 bases, and 9 bases separated the two germline ends. This CDR3 is 13 amino acids long. CDR3: CASSRGSYNEQFF. The CDR3 DNA sequence: TGCGCCAGCAGCAGGGGGAGTTACAATGAGCAGTTCTTC.

As concerns this clone: Distinct nucleotide sequences in the sample also encode this CDR3. V gene TRBV27 combines with J gene TRBJ1-1; tentatively, D is TRBD1 (5 bases). Trimming took 2 bases from V and 0 from J, leaving 7 bases between them. This CDR3 has 14 residues. Germline CDR1 is MNHEY and CDR2 is SMNVEV (reference sequence). This chain's CDR3 is CASSLNRMNTEAFF. DNA for the CDR3: TGTGCCAGCAGTTTAAACAGGATGAACACTGAAGCTTTCTTT.

V is TRBV5-6 and J is TRBJ1-2; possibly TRBD1 for D (6 bases). The V gene lost 4 bases and the J gene lost 3 bases, with 16 bases spanning the gap. The germline CDR1 and CDR2 sequences are SGHDT and YYEEEE. The CDR3 has 15 amino acids. The CDR3 nucleotides are TGTGCCAGCAGCGGGGGGGACACCTCCTACTATGGCTACACCTTC. Its translation is CASSGGDTSYYGYTF. The variable domain in full, with the rest retrieved from reference TRBV5-6 and TRBJ1-2, is DAGVTQSPTHLIKTRGQQVTLRCSPKSGHDTVSWYQQALGQGPQFIFQYYEEEERQRGNFPDRFSGHQFPNYSSELNVNALLLGDSALYLCASSGGDTSYYGYTFGSGTRLTVV.

This CDR3 reads CASSVGETSAKRTDTQYF. In nucleotides, the CDR3 is TGTGCCAGCAGCGTAGGCGAGACTAGCGCAAAAAGAACAGATACGCAGTATTTT. The J gene is TRBJ2-3, the V gene TRBV9; 8 nucleotides match TRBD2. Germline V gives CDR1 SGDLS, CDR2 YYNGEE. The CDR3 loop spans 18 amino acids. J lost 3 bases, V lost 0 bases, and 12 bases had no gene match. Looking up the rest from reference TRBV9 and TRBJ2-3 gives the full variable domain: DSGVTQTPKHLITATGQRVTLRCSPRSGDLSVYWYQQSLDQGLQFLIQYYNGEERAKGNILERFSAQQFPDLHSELNLSSLELGDSALYFCASSVGETSAKRTDTQYFGPGTRLTVL.

This chain joins TRBV6-5 and TRBJ1-5; no reliable D call. Germline V gives CDR1 MNHEY, CDR2 SVGAGI. The CDR3 consists of 15 residues. V was pared by 5 bases and J by 2 bases, with 13 bases between. The CDR3 is CASSRSRMGNQPQHF. The CDR3 coding sequence is TGTGCCAGCAGTCGATCTAGGATGGGCAATCAGCCCCAGCATTTT.

The chain joins TRBV10-3 to TRBJ2-1; the D is unclear. This CDR3 contains 15 residues. Trimming took 3 bases from V and 0 from J, leaving 9 bases between them. Per the germline V gene, CDR1 is ENHRY and CDR2 is SYGVKD. CDR3 bases: TGTGCCATCAGTGATCTCGAGAGCTCCTACAATGAGCAGTTCTTC. As protein: CAISDLESSYNEQFF.

This chain joins TRBV27 and TRBJ1-4; 7 bases fit TRBD1. Germline V gives CDR1 MNHEY, CDR2 SMNVEV (reference sequence). The CDR3 runs 16 residues. V gave up 5 bases and J gave up 0 bases; unmatched junction bases: 6. In DNA form, the CDR3 reads TGTGCCAGCAGTGTATACAGGGGATCAACTAATGAAAAACTGTTTTTT. Protein product: CASSVYRGSTNEKLFF.